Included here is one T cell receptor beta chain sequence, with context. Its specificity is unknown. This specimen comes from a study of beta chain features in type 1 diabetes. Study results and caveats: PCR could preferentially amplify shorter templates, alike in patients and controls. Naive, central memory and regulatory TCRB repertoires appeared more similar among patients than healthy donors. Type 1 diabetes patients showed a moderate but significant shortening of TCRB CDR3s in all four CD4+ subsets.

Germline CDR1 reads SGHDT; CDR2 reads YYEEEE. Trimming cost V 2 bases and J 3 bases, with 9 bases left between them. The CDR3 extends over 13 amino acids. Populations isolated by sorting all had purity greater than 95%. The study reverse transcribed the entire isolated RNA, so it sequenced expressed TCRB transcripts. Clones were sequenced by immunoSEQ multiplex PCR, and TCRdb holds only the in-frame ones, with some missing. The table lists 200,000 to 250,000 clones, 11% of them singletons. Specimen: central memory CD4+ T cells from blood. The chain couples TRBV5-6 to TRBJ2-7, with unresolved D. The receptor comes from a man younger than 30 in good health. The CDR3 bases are TGTGCCAGCAGCTTAAAGCCGGGCTACGAGCAGTACTTC. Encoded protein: CASSLKPGYEQYF.